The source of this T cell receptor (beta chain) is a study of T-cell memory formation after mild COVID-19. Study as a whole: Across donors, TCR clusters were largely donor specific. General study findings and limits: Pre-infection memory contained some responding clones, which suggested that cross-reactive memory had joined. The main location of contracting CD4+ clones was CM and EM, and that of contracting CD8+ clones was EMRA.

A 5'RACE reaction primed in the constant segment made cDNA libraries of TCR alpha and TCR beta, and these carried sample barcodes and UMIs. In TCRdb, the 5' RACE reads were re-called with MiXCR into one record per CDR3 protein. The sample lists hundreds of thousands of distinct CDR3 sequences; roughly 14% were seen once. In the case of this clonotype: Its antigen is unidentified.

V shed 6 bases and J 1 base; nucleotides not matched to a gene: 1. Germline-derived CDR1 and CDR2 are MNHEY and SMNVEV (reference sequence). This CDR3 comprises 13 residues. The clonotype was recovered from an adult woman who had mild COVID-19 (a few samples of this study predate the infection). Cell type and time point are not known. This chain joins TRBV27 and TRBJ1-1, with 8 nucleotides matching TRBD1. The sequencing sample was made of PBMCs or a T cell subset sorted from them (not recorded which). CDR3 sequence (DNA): TGTGCCAGCAGGGACAGGGAGAACACTGAAGCTTTCTTT. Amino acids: CASRDRENTEAFF.